Listed below are T cell receptor beta chains from one sample, sequenced in a study of long-term antiretroviral therapy in people with HIV. Profiled with immunoSEQ multiplex PCR; TCRdb holds only in-frame clones, not every one. This sample has about 40,000 clones, with less than 90% found just once. Specimen: unsorted PBMCs, collected 1.2 years after starting antiretroviral therapy. All receptors derive from a woman aged 50 to 60 with HIV. CDR3s include the opening cysteine and the closing phenylalanine or tryptophan. The D gene is left open where the match is weak. Clone size is given for some rows only: seen once, a few or many times, or a class if the clone is expanded.

>NA|TRBJ2-7|TRBV30|once
TGTGCCTGGAGTGTAGCCCTCGGACGTTCGGGGAACTACGAGCAGTACTTC
CAWSVALGRSGNYEQYF
>NA|TRBJ2-3|TRBV5-1|NA
TGCGCCAGCAGGGGGGAATCAGATACGCAGTATTTT
CASRGESDTQYF
>NA|TRBJ1-2|TRBV9|NA
TGTGCCAGCAGCGTAGGACTTTATGGTCAGGCTTCAGATGGCTACACCTTC
CASSVGLYGQASDGYTF
>NA|TRBJ1-3|TRBV29-1|NA
TGCAGCGTTGAGGCGGGGGCGGGTGGAAACACCATATATTTT
CSVEAGAGGNTIYF
>NA|TRBJ1-6|TRBV7-9|NA
TGTGCCAGCAGCTTAGTGTCCGGAAATTCACCCCTCCACTTT
CASSLVSGNSPLHF
>NA|TRBJ1-2|TRBV5-1|once
TGCGCCAGCAGCTTGGTCCCGGAGTACTATGGCTACACCTTC
CASSLVPEYYGYTF
>TRBD1|TRBJ2-6|TRBV7-9|NA
TGTGCCAGCAGCCCTAGGACAGGGCCTGGGGCCAACGTCCTGACTTTC
CASSPRTGPGANVLTF
>TRBD1|TRBJ2-7|TRBV29-1|NA
TGCAGCGTTGAAGAGAGAGGGACAGGGACTTACGAGCAGTACTTC
CSVEERGTGTYEQYF
>TRBD1|TRBJ2-1|TRBV15|NA
TGTGCCACCAGCAGAGAGACAGGGAAATATGTAGATGAGCAGTTCTTC
CATSRETGKYVDEQFF
>TRBD2|TRBJ2-1|TRBV4-3|NA
TGCGCCAGCAGCCAAGTACTAGCGGGGGGGCACAGCTCCTACAATGAGCAGTTCTTC
CASSQVLAGGHSSYNEQFF
>TRBD1|TRBJ2-1|TRBV6-1|NA
TGTGCCAGCAGTGGACAGGGCTCCTACAATGAGCAGTTCTTC
CASSGQGSYNEQFF
>TRBD2|TRBJ2-5|TRBV7-9|NA
TGTGCCAGCAGCTTGACTAGACTAGCGGTCCAAGAGACCCAGTACTTC
CASSLTRLAVQETQYF
>NA|TRBJ2-2|TRBV5-1|NA
TGCGCCAGCAGCTTGACCCTTACCGGGGAGCTGTTTTTT
CASSLTLTGELFF
>NA|TRBJ2-5|TRBV25-1|NA
TGTGCCAGCAGTGAATCCCCAGGGCTAGGGGAGACCCAGTACTTC
CASSESPGLGETQYF
>NA|TRBJ1-2|TRBV6-5|few
TGTGCCAGCAGAGGGAGATCCGACTATGGCTACACCTTC
CASRGRSDYGYTF
>NA|TRBJ1-2|TRBV5-4|NA
TGTGCCAGCAGCTTGGAATTTGGCCAAGCGGGCTACACCTTC
CASSLEFGQAGYTF
>NA|TRBJ1-1|TRBV27|NA
TGTGCCAGCAGTTTAAGGGGTGGGAACACTGAAGCTTTCTTT
CASSLRGGNTEAFF
>TRBD1|TRBJ1-1|TRBV10-3|NA
TGTGCCATCAGGCCGACAGGGGAATCGTTCGGCACTGAAGCTTTCTTT
CAIRPTGESFGTEAFF
>TRBD1|TRBJ2-7|TRBV29-1|NA
TGCAGCGTTGGCAGGGGGTCCTACGAGCAGTACTTC
CSVGRGSYEQYF
>NA|TRBJ1-2|TRBV6-1|NA
TGTGCCAGCAGATCTCCAGGGCCGGGCTATGGCTACACCTTC
CASRSPGPGYGYTF
>TRBD1|TRBJ1-2|TRBV6-6|NA
TGTGCCAGCAGCCTGACAGGGCCCCATGGCTACACCTTC
CASSLTGPHGYTF
>NA|TRBJ1-3|TRBV5-1|NA
TGCGCCAGCAGCTTGGGACAGTCAAACTCTGGAAACACCATATATTTT
CASSLGQSNSGNTIYF
>NA|TRBJ2-7|TRBV4-3|few
TGCGCCAGCAGCCAAACCCCAGGGGTCCCCTACGAGCAGTACTTC
CASSQTPGVPYEQYF
>TRBD1|TRBJ2-3|TRBV5-1|NA
TGCGCCAGCAGCCTCGGGACAGGCACAGATACGCAGTATTTT
CASSLGTGTDTQYF
>NA|TRBJ2-5|TRBV13|NA
TGTGCCAGCAGCTTATCCACTCAGCAAGAGACCCAGTACTTC
CASSLSTQQETQYF
>NA|TRBJ2-7|TRBV2|NA
TGTGCCAGCAGTTCAGGGTTTTTCTACGAGCAGTACTTC
CASSSGFFYEQYF
>TRBD2|TRBJ2-1|TRBV5-6|NA
TGTGCCAGCAGGGCGACGTTAGCGGGGGGGCCAAGTGAGCAGTTCTTC
CASRATLAGGPSEQFF
>NA|TRBJ2-7|TRBV6-5|NA
TGTGCCAGCAGTAGAGGACAGTACGAGCAGTACTTC
CASSRGQYEQYF
>TRBD1|TRBJ2-4|TRBV29-1|NA
TGCAGCGTCTATGACAGGGTAGCCAAAAACATTCAGTACTTC
CSVYDRVAKNIQYF
>TRBD1|TRBJ1-1|TRBV11-2|NA
TGTGCCAGCAGCTTCCCAGACAGGGCTGCTGCTTTCTTT
CASSFPDRAAAFF
>NA|TRBJ1-1|TRBV16|once
TGTGCCAGCAGCCGCGATGGGTTGAACACTGAAGCTTTCTTT
CASSRDGLNTEAFF
>NA|TRBJ1-6|TRBV5-6|NA
TGTGCCAGCAGCTTGGATGGGAAAGGGCCACCTGGTAATTCACCCCTCCACTTT
CASSLDGKGPPGNSPLHF
>NA|TRBJ1-3|TRBV2|NA
TGTGCCAGCAGGCTCCAGGGGATCTCTGGAAACACCATATATTTT
CASRLQGISGNTIYF